Listed below are T cell receptor beta chains from one sample, sequenced in a study of T cells in Graves' hyperthyroidism and ophthalmopathy. TCRdb reanalysed the multiplex PCR reads using MiXCR and keeps one entry per CDR3 protein. The sample gives 400,000 to 500,000 distinct CDR3 sequences, roughly an eighth of which show up once; about 5% is in the top ten. Specimen: blood. All receptors derive from a woman under 30 with Graves' hyperthyroidism. Both conserved end residues are part of each CDR3. Each record gives: J gene, clone size, D gene, V gene, CDR3 protein, CDR3 DNA. D genes are given only for firm matches. Not every row has a clone size; where given, it reads once, few, many or a size class.

TRBJ2-7	many	NA	TRBV7-2	CASSLAPGDIYEQYF	TGTGCCAGCAGCTTAGCTCCAGGGGATATCTACGAGCAGTACTTC
TRBJ2-5	many	TRBD2	TRBV28	CASSVTSGIGETQYF	TGTGCCAGCAGTGTGACTAGCGGGATTGGAGAGACCCAGTACTTC
TRBJ1-1	many	NA	TRBV11-3	CASSLETRTEAFF	TGTGCCAGCAGCTTAGAAACACGTACTGAAGCTTTCTTT
TRBJ1-1	NA	NA	TRBV27	CASSSDPSPGDTEAFF	TGTGCCAGCAGTTCAGACCCCTCCCCGGGCGACACTGAAGCTTTCTTT
TRBJ2-7	many	TRBD1	TRBV2	CASSTGTDEQYF	TGTGCCAGCAGTACCGGGACAGACGAGCAGTACTTC
TRBJ2-3	NA	NA	TRBV20-1	CSARDGAGEADTQYF	TGCAGTGCTAGAGATGGGGCGGGTGAGGCGGATACGCAGTATTTT
TRBJ1-4	few	NA	TRBV7-2	CASSLTNQDLNEKLFF	TGTGCCAGCAGCTTAACTAATCAAGACCTTAATGAAAAACTGTTTTTT
TRBJ1-1	many	NA	TRBV7-9	CASSLEGFGAEAFF	TGTGCCAGCAGCTTAGAGGGTTTCGGGGCTGAAGCTTTCTTT
TRBJ2-3	few	TRBD2	TRBV27	CASSLASGRALDTQYF	TGTGCCAGCAGTTTAGCTAGCGGGAGGGCCTTAGATACGCAGTATTTT
TRBJ2-7	many	TRBD2	TRBV9	CASSVGPSGTGYEQYF	TGTGCCAGCAGCGTAGGCCCCAGCGGGACCGGCTACGAGCAGTACTTC
TRBJ2-1	few	NA	TRBV27	CASSLPSHEQFF	TGTGCCAGCAGTTTACCTAGCCATGAGCAGTTCTTC
TRBJ1-2	many	NA	TRBV6-5	CASSYSPVPDYGYTF	TGTGCCAGCAGTTACTCCCCCGTGCCCGACTATGGCTACACCTTC
TRBJ1-5	few	NA	TRBV6-1	CASIHEGGNQPQHF	TGTGCCAGCATCCACGAGGGGGGCAATCAGCCCCAGCATTTT
TRBJ1-1	many	NA	TRBV28	CASSLKGAAFF	TGTGCCAGCAGTTTGAAGGGTGCAGCTTTCTTT
TRBJ2-3	few	TRBD2	TRBV5-4	CASSYSGKSTDTQYF	TGTGCCAGCAGCTATAGCGGGAAGAGCACAGATACGCAGTATTTT
TRBJ1-1	many	NA	TRBV6-1	CASSESPLLGGGGTEAFF	TGTGCCAGCAGTGAATCCCCTCTTTTGGGGGGCGGGGGCACTGAAGCTTTCTTT
TRBJ2-3	many	TRBD2	TRBV20-1	CSALGETSGITDTQYF	TGCAGTGCCCTGGGTGAGACTAGCGGGATCACAGATACGCAGTATTTT
TRBJ1-2	once	NA	TRBV7-2	CASSSQSGTSSYYTF	TGTGCCAGCAGCTCACAATCCGGGACATCATCGTACTACACCTTC
TRBJ2-7	many	TRBD1	TRBV4-1	CASSQEDDRGYEQYF	TGCGCCAGCAGCCAGGAAGATGACAGGGGCTACGAGCAGTACTTC
TRBJ1-1	NA	NA	TRBV28	CASRKQGNTEAFF	TGTGCCAGCAGGAAACAGGGGAACACTGAAGCTTTCTTT
TRBJ2-7	many	NA	TRBV30	CAWSVAGDKEQYF	TGTGCCTGGAGTGTAGCCGGGGACAAGGAGCAGTACTTC
TRBJ1-2	many	NA	TRBV6-2/TRBV6-3	CASGRTASIGYTF	TGTGCCAGCGGCCGGACAGCCAGCATTGGCTACACCTTC
TRBJ1-2	many	TRBD1	TRBV28	CASSPGQRYGYTF	TGTGCCAGCAGCCCGGGACAGCGTTATGGCTACACCTTC
TRBJ2-7	NA	NA	TRBV6-2/TRBV6-3	CASFGPPTYEQYF	TGTGCCAGCTTTGGACCTCCCACCTACGAGCAGTACTTC
TRBJ2-2	NA	TRBD1	TRBV6-4	CASSSDRRSNTGELFF	TGTGCCAGCAGTTCGGACAGGCGATCGAACACCGGGGAGCTGTTTTTT
TRBJ2-3	many	NA	TRBV6-4	CASRLEAGTPTDTQYF	TGTGCCAGCCGACTAGAGGCGGGGACACCGACAGATACGCAGTATTTT
TRBJ2-1	many	NA	TRBV19	CASSINDYNEQFF	TGTGCCAGTAGTATCAACGACTACAATGAGCAGTTCTTC
TRBJ1-2	NA	NA	TRBV27	CASSYIPGGAGGGYTF	TGTGCCAGCAGTTACATCCCGGGGGGCGCCGGAGGGGGCTACACCTTC